A single sample is the source of the 10 T cell receptor beta chains below, sequenced in a study of Graves' ophthalmopathy and Graves' hyperthyroidism. TCR beta CDR3 amplification used RNA transcripts. HTBI-primed first-round RT-PCR preceded second-round multiplex PCR. TCRdb called the multiplex PCR reads again in MiXCR, with one record for every CDR3 protein. The sample carries a few hundred thousand distinct CDR3 sequences, roughly 20% recorded once. Source material: peripheral blood. The receptors come from a woman between 18 and 30 years old with stable Graves' hyperthyroidism.

This chain joins TRBV12-3 or TRBV12-4 and TRBJ1-5; 8 bases line up with TRBD1. V lost 7 bases to trimming and J lost 6 bases; unmatched junction nucleotides: 11. CDR3 length: 15 amino acids. This CDR3 is CASTTTDRGGQPQHF. The DNA for the CDR3 is TGTGCCAGCACCACCACAGACAGGGGAGGTCAGCCCCAGCATTTT.

This clonotype was recorded at least ten times. The chain combines TRBV10-3 with TRBJ2-5; D is undetermined. CDR1 ENHRY and CDR2 SYGVKD come from the germline V gene. V dropped 4 bases and J dropped 4 bases, with 16 bases sitting between them. The CDR3 contains 15 residues. The CDR3 DNA sequence: TGTGCCATCAGTGGACCAGAGACGGACGGAGAGACCCAGTACTTC. The encoded protein is CAISGPETDGETQYF.

This clonotype was seen at least ten times. V gene TRBV6-2 or TRBV6-3 combines with J gene TRBJ1-5, with D hard to call. Germline V gene sequence: CDR1 MNHEY, CDR2 SVGEGT. The CDR3 totals 14 residues. The ends were cut back, 6 bases at V and 0 bases at J, with 9 bases in the middle. The CDR3 sequence: CASRKHASNQPQHF. The CDR3 nucleotides are TGTGCCAGCAGGAAACATGCTAGCAATCAGCCCCAGCATTTT.

This clonotype was seen ten or more times. This chain uses TRBV19 with TRBJ1-5; 10 nucleotides agree with TRBD1. Per germline, CDR1 LNHDA and CDR2 SQIVND (reference sequence). J gave up 5 bases and V 3 bases, and 4 bases lay outside the gene matches. The CDR3 consists of 15 residues. The CDR3 spells CASSMTGGRDQPQHF. The CDR3 region has the DNA TGTGCCAGTAGTATGACAGGGGGCCGGGATCAGCCCCAGCATTTT.

This clonotype came up many times. The chain has TRBV7-3 and TRBJ2-5, with TRBD2 matching over 8 bases. V lost 6 bases, J lost 5 bases, and 11 bases stayed unmatched. This CDR3 contains 15 residues. Germline CDR1 and CDR2: SGHTA and FQGTGA. CDR3 DNA: TGTGCCAGCAGTCCCACCGGGGGACTAGGTGAGACCCAGTACTTC. This codes for CASSPTGGLGETQYF.

This clonotype showed up many times. V usage is TRBV18 and J usage is TRBJ2-7; 8 positions agree with TRBD2. Trimming at V came to 3 bases and at J to 5 bases, leaving 6 bases not matched to a gene. This CDR3 has 14 residues. Per germline, CDR1 KGHSH and CDR2 LQKENI. The CDR3 region is CASSPGLGNDEQYF. For the CDR3, the DNA is TGTGCCAGCTCACCGGGACTAGGCAATGACGAGCAGTACTTC. Based on the CDR3 plus reference TRBV18 and TRBJ2-7, the full variable domain is NAGVMQNPRHLVRRRGQEARLRCSPMKGHSHVYWYRQLPEEGLKFMVYLQKENIIDESGMPKERFSAEFPKEGPSILRIQQVVRGDSAAYFCASSPGLGNDEQYFGPGTRLTVT.

This clonotype has ten or more counts. The chain employs TRBV27 and TRBJ2-7, with 9 positions matching TRBD2. Trimming cost V 2 bases and J 3 bases; bases outside gene matches: 5. This CDR3 region has 15 residues. From germline, CDR1 is MNHEY and CDR2 SMNVEV (reference sequence). This chain's CDR3 is CASSLRAGGFYEQYF. The DNA of the CDR3 is TGTGCCAGCAGTTTAAGGGCGGGGGGGTTCTACGAGCAGTACTTC.

V is TRBV6-1 and J is TRBJ1-2; D might be TRBD1 (5 bases). Germline V gene sequence: CDR1 MNHNS, CDR2 SASEGT. The CDR3 runs to 13 residues. The ends were cut back, 10 bases at V and 3 bases at J, with 15 bases in the middle. CDR3 sequence: CATGPRGDYGYTF. The CDR3 region has the DNA TGTGCCACCGGACCCCGGGGGGACTATGGCTACACCTTC.

This clonotype was observed at least ten times. The V gene is TRBV27, the J gene TRBJ2-2, with D unresolved. CDR1 and CDR2 (germline): MNHEY, SMNVEV (reference sequence). The V and J ends lost 6 bases and 6 bases respectively, with 8 bases between them. The CDR3 is made up of 12 amino acids. The CDR3 loop is CASRDIPGELFF. In DNA form, the CDR3 reads TGTGCCAGCAGAGACATTCCCGGGGAGCTGTTTTTT.

This clonotype was seen repeatedly, ten times or more. The chain joins TRBV20-1 to TRBJ1-1; D gene uncertain. This CDR3 has 13 residues. CDR1 is DFQATT and CDR2 is SNEGSKA in the germline V gene (reference sequence). The ends were cut back, 4 bases at V and 4 bases at J, with 13 bases in the middle. CDR3 nucleotides: TGCAGTGCTACAAGGGCCGCGAGCACTGAAGCTTTCTTT. Translated: CSATRAASTEAFF.